This entry is about one T cell receptor beta chain. The data were produced by immunoSEQ multiplex PCR, yet TCRdb's version contains in-frame clones alone and is incomplete. The sample holds over 350,000 clones, around 85% seen once. CDR1 and CDR2 (germline): SGHNT, YENEEA. The CDR3 sequence is 13 residues long. V was pared by 1 base and J by 7 bases, with 8 bases between. The treatment here: 15 to 20 received Ad26.COV2.S at low or high dose, single or two shots; 5 received placebo; per-sample allocation not given. Sampling took place 63 days after the first vaccine or placebo injection. The data were taken from a study of Ad26.COV2.S vaccination and SARS-CoV-2 variants.

Sequences were derived from peripheral blood, sampled in a trial of Ad26.COV2.S vaccine versus placebo. The chain is built from TRBV11-3 and TRBJ2-1; D gene ambiguous. The source of this sequence is a person aged 18-60 years who received the Ad26.COV2.S COVID-19 vaccine or a placebo. CDR3 sequence reads: CASSLGRANEQFF. CDR3 in DNA: TGTGCCAGCAGCTTAGGGCGAGCTAATGAGCAGTTCTTC.